A single sample gave rise to the 16 T cell receptor beta chains below, sequenced in a study of blood T cell repertoires in COVID-19. The protocol was immunoSEQ multiplex PCR, while the TCRdb copy is restricted to in-frame clones and leaves out a portion. The top ten hold about 1.6% of the sample, which has 410,000 or so clones, about 91% seen once. The sample consisted of peripheral blood. The receptor set was obtained from a woman aged 35 to 49 with COVID-19, enrolled during active disease.

This sequence joins TRBV10-3 and TRBJ1-4; weak D call: TRBD1 (6 bases). Trimming shortened V by 8 bases and J by 4 bases, and 20 bases separated the two germline ends. This CDR3 contains 16 residues. Germline loops: CDR1 ENHRY, CDR2 SYGVKD. In DNA form, the CDR3 reads TGTGCCATCTCTCGTGAAGGGGCAGGGGATAATGAAAAACTGTTTTTT. Encoded protein: CAISREGAGDNEKLFF.

The J gene is TRBJ1-2, the V gene TRBV6-2 or TRBV6-3, with 9 bases identical to TRBD1. CDR1 and CDR2 from the germline V gene are MNHEY and SVGEGT. V lost 5 bases, J lost 0 bases, and 10 bases stayed unmatched. The CDR3 spans 17 residues. DNA for the CDR3: TGTGCCAGCAGTACCCCGGGACAGGGTATCTCTAACTATGGCTACACCTTC. This sequence encodes CASSTPGQGISNYGYTF.

The CDR3 DNA follows: TGTGCCAGCAAACAGGGGGCTAGGCACAGTGGCTACACCTTC. Translated: CASKQGARHSGYTF. V and J are TRBV6-5 and TRBJ1-2; 9 bases are shared with TRBD1. Trimming cost V 7 bases and J 7 bases; bases outside gene matches: 10. The CDR3 contains 14 residues. Germline V gene data show CDR1 as MNHEY and CDR2 as SVGAGI.

V gene TRBV6-2 or TRBV6-3 combines with J gene TRBJ2-1; tentatively, D is TRBD2 (6 bases). Deletions cut 6 bases from V and 9 bases from J, with 12 bases between. The germline gives CDR1 MNHEY, CDR2 SVGEGT. CDR3 length equals 12 residues. The CDR3 nucleotides read TGTGCCAGCAGCACTAACGGGGGTGAGCAGTTCTTC. Encoded protein: CASSTNGGEQFF.

This CDR3 is CASSLTGVPKETQYF. CDR3 sequence (DNA): TGTGCCAGCAGCTTAACGGGAGTCCCAAAAGAGACCCAGTACTTC. This sequence joins TRBV7-9 and TRBJ2-5; possibly TRBD2 for D (6 bases). Trimming left V 2 bases short and J 3 bases short, with 13 bases between. CDR3 length: 15 amino acids. Germline CDR1 is SEHNR and CDR2 is FQNEAQ (reference sequence).

The rearrangement links TRBV7-3 to TRBJ2-1; 8 bases align to TRBD2. The CDR3 is 15 residues long. The J segment lost 8 bases and the V segment lost 5 bases, leaving 11 bases of the junction unmatched. Germline V gene data show CDR1 as SGHTA and CDR2 as FQGTGA. The CDR3 loop is CASSDPGTRMDEQFF. The CDR3 DNA reads as TGTGCCAGCAGCGACCCCGGGACTAGAATGGATGAGCAGTTCTTC.

CDR3 nucleotide sequence: TGTGCCAGCAGCCCCGCATATACAGGGCGAGAGCAGTACTTC. This encodes CASSPAYTGREQYF. V gene TRBV3-1 (or the pseudogene TRBV3-2) combines with J gene TRBJ2-7; possibly TRBD1 for D (6 bases). The ends were cut back, 4 bases at V and 7 bases at J, with 17 bases in the middle. Germline assignment: CDR1 LGHDT and CDR2 YNNKEL (reference sequence). The CDR3 loop spans 14 amino acids.

The chain uses TRBV2 and TRBJ2-7; 7 positions agree with TRBD1. V lost 6 bases to trimming and J lost 0 bases; unmatched junction nucleotides: 11. The CDR3 loop spans 16 amino acids. Germline CDR1 is SNHLY and CDR2 is FYNNEI. CDR3: CASSESTGALSYEQYF. The CDR3 bases are TGTGCCAGCAGCGAATCCACAGGGGCCCTCTCCTACGAGCAGTACTTC. Supplemented by reference TRBV2 and TRBJ2-7, the full variable domain reads EPEVTQTPSHQVTQMGQEVILRCVPISNHLYFYWYRQILGQKVEFLVSFYNNEISEKSEIFDDQFSVERPDGSNFTLKIRSTKLEDSAMYFCASSESTGALSYEQYFGPGTRLTVT.

The chain combines TRBV5-1 with TRBJ2-3; perhaps TRBD2 as D (7 bases). CDR3 length: 16 residues. V lost 5 bases to trimming and J lost 1 base, with 17 bases between them. Germline assignment: CDR1 SGHRS and CDR2 YFSETQ. In DNA, the CDR3 is TGCGCCAGCAGTCTACTGGGGGGGCGGGGCACAGATACGCAGTATTTT. This codes for CASSLLGGRGTDTQYF.

This clone appeared a few times. The CDR3 DNA reads as TGCGCCAGCAGCTTGTCCAGTCCGCGGGAAGGAGCTTTCTTT. Protein sequence: CASSLSSPREGAFF. The J gene is TRBJ1-1, the V gene TRBV5-1; D ambiguous. The CDR3 has 14 amino acids. The ends were cut back, 1 base at V and 10 bases at J, with 17 bases in the middle. The germline V gene encodes CDR1 SGHRS and CDR2 YFSETQ.

With respect to this clone: A read error may produce the germline difference seen at one junction end. Here the CDR3 reads CASSLAPGFPRQGKYGQYF. The CDR3 DNA reads as TGTGCCAGCAGCTTGGCGCCAGGGTTTCCTAGACAGGGTAAATACGGGCAGTACTTC. The chain recombines TRBV7-2 with TRBJ2-7; 7 nucleotides align to TRBD1. This CDR3 has 19 amino acids. Per germline, CDR1 SGHTA and CDR2 FQGNSA.

The chain employs TRBV3-1 (or the pseudogene TRBV3-2) and TRBJ2-3; 9 bases match TRBD1. The CDR3 loop spans 15 amino acids. V trimming: 4 bases; J trimming: 4 bases; junction bases outside the gene matches: 6. Germline CDR1 reads LGHDT; CDR2 reads YNNKEL (reference sequence). CDR3 in amino acids: CASSRRDRESDTQYF. The CDR3 DNA reads TGTGCCAGCAGCCGCCGGGACAGGGAGTCAGATACGCAGTATTTT.

The rearrangement links TRBV7-8 to TRBJ2-5, with 7 nucleotides matching TRBD2. This CDR3 is 16 amino acids long. Germline V gives CDR1 SGHVS, CDR2 FQNEAQ. J lost 5 bases, V lost 1 base, and 10 bases had no gene match. The CDR3 here is CASSLVPGQGGETQYF. The CDR3 nucleotides read TGTGCCAGCAGCTTAGTCCCGGGGCAGGGAGGGGAGACCCAGTACTTC.

This chain's CDR3 is CASSSPGGRNTEAFF. CDR3 DNA: TGCGCCAGCAGCTCCCCAGGGGGCCGGAACACTGAAGCTTTCTTT. V and J are TRBV5-1 and TRBJ1-1, with 8 bases that match TRBD1. CDR1 SGHRS and CDR2 YFSETQ come from the germline V gene. With 3 bases clipped from V and 1 base from J, the junction kept 5 bases outside the gene matches. The CDR3 is 15 residues long.

The V gene is TRBV28, the J gene TRBJ1-5, with D perhaps TRBD1 (6 bases). V lost 7 bases, J lost 9 bases, and 22 bases lay in between. Germline assignment: CDR1 MDHEN and CDR2 SYDVKM. This CDR3 region has 15 residues. The CDR3 protein is CASISGTRQSLPQHF. For the CDR3, the DNA is TGTGCCAGCATCTCCGGGACAAGACAATCATTGCCCCAGCATTTT.

This clone is a singleton in its sample. The chain employs TRBV14 and TRBJ2-1; possibly TRBD2 for D (6 bases). With 4 bases removed from V and 9 bases from J, the gap between germline ends came to 16 bases. Germline CDR1 reads SGHDN; CDR2 reads FVKESK. CDR3 length: 14 amino acids. This CDR3 reads CASSRSGVGGEQFF. The CDR3 DNA follows: TGTGCCAGCAGCCGCTCGGGGGTCGGGGGTGAGCAGTTCTTC.